These 10 T cell receptor beta chains originate from one sample sequenced in a study of shared clonotypes between healthy human individuals (dated by TCRdb to the early 2020s). Library method: the immunoSEQ multiplex PCR assay. TCRdb mirrors the immuneACCESS table, restricted to in-frame sequences. Some clones are absent from its copies; in checked studies, under half trace to an unresolved V gene, and the reason for the others is unknown. Counted in this sample were around 510,000 clones; around 96% of them appeared once. Nearly 0.065% of the sample is taken by the ten largest. The sample consisted of naive CD4+ T cells sorted from blood. The sample's cell subset or site label, decoded: CD45RA+ positively selected. These receptors came from a woman in her 30s in good health.

The chain couples TRBV27 to TRBJ2-7; the match to TRBD1 covers 7 bases. The V segment lost 10 bases and the J segment 2 bases; nucleotides outside the gene matches: 11. CDR3 length: 14 residues. In germline, CDR1 is MNHEY, CDR2 SMNVEV (reference sequence). The CDR3 here is CATNSRDRPYEQYF. In DNA form, the CDR3 reads TGTGCCACCAATTCCAGGGACAGACCCTACGAGCAGTACTTC.

The rearrangement joins TRBV19 to TRBJ2-7; D gene unclear. V gave up 6 bases and J gave up 3 bases, with 15 bases separating them. Per the germline V gene, CDR1 is LNHDA and CDR2 is SQIVND (reference sequence). CDR3 length equals 14 residues. The CDR3 loop reads CASSDVLHNYEQYF. For the CDR3, the DNA is TGTGCCAGTAGCGATGTGTTACACAACTACGAGCAGTACTTC.

The chain employs TRBV28 and TRBJ1-5, with a tentative D call TRBD1 (6 bases). Per the germline V gene, CDR1 is MDHEN and CDR2 is SYDVKM. This CDR3 has 17 residues. V lost 8 bases to trimming and J lost 1 base, with 21 bases between them. In DNA, the CDR3 is TGTGCCAGCTTCCGACGGGGGGGCAGGTTGAGCAATCAGCCCCAGCATTTT. Encoded protein: CASFRRGGRLSNQPQHF.

In its sample, this clone was seen once. In DNA form, the CDR3 reads TGCAGCGTTGAGACAGGGGCCAAAAACATTCAGTACTTC. This translates into CSVETGAKNIQYF. The chain links TRBV29-1 to TRBJ2-4, with 7 nucleotides matching TRBD1. Germline V lookup: CDR1 SQVTM, CDR2 ANQGSEA. V shed 3 bases, J shed 1 base, and the junction held 0 bases outside the gene matches. This CDR3 region has 13 residues.

The CDR3 sequence is CASNRASSGANVLTF. The CDR3 coding sequence is TGTGCCAGCAACAGGGCCAGCTCTGGGGCCAACGTCCTGACTTTC. The rearrangement uses TRBV7-9 and TRBJ2-6; D perhaps matches TRBD1 (6 bases). V lost 7 bases to trimming and J lost 0 bases, with 10 bases between them. Per the germline V gene, CDR1 is SEHNR and CDR2 is FQNEAQ (reference sequence). This CDR3 has 15 residues.

This chain uses TRBV19 with TRBJ2-1; 8 bases line up with TRBD2. From germline, CDR1 is LNHDA and CDR2 SQIVND (reference sequence). The CDR3 totals 16 residues. J gave up 6 bases and V 3 bases, and 10 bases lay outside the gene matches. The CDR3 nucleotides read TGTGCCAGTAGTATTAATATCCTAGCGGGTGGCAATGAGCAGTTCTTC. This gives the protein CASSINILAGGNEQFF. The full variable domain, rest sourced from reference TRBV19 and TRBJ2-1, is DGGITQSPKYLFRKEGQNVTLSCEQNLNHDAMYWYRQDPGQGLRLIYYSQIVNDFQKGDIAEGYSVSREKKESFPLTVTSAQKNPTAFYLCASSINILAGGNEQFFGPGTRLTVL.

As for this clone: A read error may account for a junction end that differs from germline. Other DNA sequences from this sample encode an identical CDR3 as well. This sequence joins TRBV11-2 and TRBJ2-7; 7 bases map to TRBD1. This CDR3 is built from 13 residues. CDR1 and CDR2 (germline): SGHAT, FQNNGV. CDR3 sequence: CASSSDRTYEQYF. In DNA, the CDR3 is TGTGCCAGCAGCTCGGACAGGACCTACGAGCAGTACTTT.

Notes on this clone: Other DNA sequences in this sample translate to the same CDR3. The chain has TRBV20-1 and TRBJ2-1; D remains ambiguous. Trimming stripped 5 bases from V and 4 bases from J, with 3 bases between. Per germline, CDR1 DFQATT and CDR2 SNEGSKA (reference sequence). This CDR3 spans 10 amino acids. In nucleotides, the CDR3 is TGCAGTGCTTCATACAATGAGCAGTTCTTC. This translates into CSASYNEQFF.

The V call is TRBV6-1, the J call TRBJ1-5; TRBD1 might be the D (6 bases). Germline V gene sequence: CDR1 MNHNS, CDR2 SASEGT. CDR3 size: 15 residues. V was cut by 3 bases and J by 4 bases, with 13 bases left in between. The CDR3 sequence: CASSDNRAPNQPQHF. As DNA, the CDR3 is TGTGCCAGCAGTGATAACAGGGCCCCGAATCAGCCCCAGCATTTT.

The chain is built from TRBV5-1 and TRBJ2-1, with D perhaps matching TRBD2 (6 bases). Germline lookup yields CDR1 SGHRS and CDR2 YFSETQ. CDR3 length: 17 amino acids. The V gene lost 0 bases and the J gene lost 0 bases, with 13 bases spanning the gap. CDR3 DNA sequence: TGCGCCAGCAGCTTGGGTTCCGGGGGAGGCTCCTACAATGAGCAGTTCTTC. The encoded protein is CASSLGSGGGSYNEQFF.